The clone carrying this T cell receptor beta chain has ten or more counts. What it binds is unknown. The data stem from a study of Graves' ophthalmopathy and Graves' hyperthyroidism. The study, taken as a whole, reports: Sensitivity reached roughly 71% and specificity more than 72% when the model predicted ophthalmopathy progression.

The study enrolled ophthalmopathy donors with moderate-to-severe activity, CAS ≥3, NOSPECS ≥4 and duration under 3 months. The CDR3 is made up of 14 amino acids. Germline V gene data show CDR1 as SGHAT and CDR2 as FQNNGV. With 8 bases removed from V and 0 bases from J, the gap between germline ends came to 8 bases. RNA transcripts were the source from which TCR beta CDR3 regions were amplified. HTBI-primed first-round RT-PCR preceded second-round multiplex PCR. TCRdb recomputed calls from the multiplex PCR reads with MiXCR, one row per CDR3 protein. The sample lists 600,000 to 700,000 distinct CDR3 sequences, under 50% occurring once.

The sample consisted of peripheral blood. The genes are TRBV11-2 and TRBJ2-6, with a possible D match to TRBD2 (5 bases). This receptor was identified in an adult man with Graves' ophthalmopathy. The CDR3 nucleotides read TGTGCCAGCGATGGGAGCTCTGGGGCCAACGTCCTGACTTTC. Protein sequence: CASDGSSGANVLTF.